Below, 3 T cell receptor beta chains from the same sample are listed, as sequenced in a study of cytomegalovirus exposure and HLA in healthy donors. The PCR employed 60 Vbeta primers together with 13 Jbeta primers. Clones were read by immunoSEQ multiplex PCR, and TCRdb kept only the in-frame ones, dropping some. The sample shows over 200,000 clones, around 80% of them seen only once. Sequenced material: PBMCs. All receptors derive from a woman aged 60-75 years in good health and CMV-seropositive.

This sequence joins TRBV9 and TRBJ2-1, with D perhaps TRBD2 (6 bases). The CDR3 totals 16 residues. Trimming cost V 4 bases and J 4 bases, with 18 bases left between them. Germline CDR1 is SGDLS and CDR2 is YYNGEE. This CDR3 is CASSTGLAHSYNEQFF. In DNA, the CDR3 is TGTGCCAGCAGCACTGGCCTAGCGCATTCTTACAATGAGCAGTTCTTC.

This clone was detected a few times. The chain uses TRBV6-1 and TRBJ2-7; 12 positions match TRBD2. The ends lost 4 bases at V and 4 bases at J; junction bases unmatched: 8. The CDR3 totals 16 residues. Germline V gene lookup returns CDR1 MNHNS and CDR2 SASEGT. The CDR3: CASSATTSGRRYEQYF. DNA of the CDR3: TGTGCCAGCAGTGCAACGACTAGCGGGAGAAGATACGAGCAGTACTTC.

V is TRBV18 and J is TRBJ2-5; TRBD1 might be the D (6 bases). V lost 4 bases, J lost 2 bases, and 11 bases lay in between. The CDR3 contains 14 residues. CDR1 and CDR2 (germline): KGHSH, LQKENI. In DNA, the CDR3 is TGTGCCAGCTCACTCCAGGGGCAGCAAGAGACCCAGTACTTC. Protein product: CASSLQGQQETQYF.